This TCR beta chain was profiled in a study of TIL therapy for anti-PD-1-resistant metastatic lung cancer. Looked up from germline, CDR1 is MNHEY and CDR2 is SMNVEV (reference sequence). The CDR3 has 15 amino acids. The V end was cut by 5 bases, the J end by 3 bases, with 14 bases between. The immunoSEQ assay was v3. TCRdb keeps only in-frame clones here, not all; method: immunoSEQ multiplex PCR. The sample shows 35,000 to 55,000 clones, 79% of them seen only once. The time point: pre-treatment sample, taken before nivolumab and TIL therapy. The receptor's source is a man aged 70 or older with non-small cell lung cancer. Sequencing used blood, obtained at baseline. This rearrangement joins TRBV27 to TRBJ2-1; no reliable D call. The CDR3 DNA is TGTGCCAGCAGTAAGAGCGTGGCAGACTACAATGAGCAGTTCTTC. Translation gives CASSKSVADYNEQFF.